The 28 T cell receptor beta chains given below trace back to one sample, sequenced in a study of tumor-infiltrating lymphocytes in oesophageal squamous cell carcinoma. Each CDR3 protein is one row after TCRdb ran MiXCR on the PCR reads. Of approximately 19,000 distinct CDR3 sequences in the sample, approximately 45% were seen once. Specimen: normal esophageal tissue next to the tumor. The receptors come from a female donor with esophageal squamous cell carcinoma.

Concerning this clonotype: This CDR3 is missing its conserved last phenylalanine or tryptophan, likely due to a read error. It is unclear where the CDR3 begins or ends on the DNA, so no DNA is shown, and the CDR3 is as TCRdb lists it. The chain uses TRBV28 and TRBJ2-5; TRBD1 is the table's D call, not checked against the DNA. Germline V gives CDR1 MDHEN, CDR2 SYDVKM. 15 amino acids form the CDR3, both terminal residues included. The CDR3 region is CASSYDGGYGYTFGS.

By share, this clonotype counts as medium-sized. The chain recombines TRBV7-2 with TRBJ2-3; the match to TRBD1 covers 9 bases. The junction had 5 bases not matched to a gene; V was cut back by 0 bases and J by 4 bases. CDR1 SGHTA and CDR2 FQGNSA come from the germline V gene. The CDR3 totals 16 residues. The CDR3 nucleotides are TGTGCCAGCAGCTTAGCGACGGGACAGGGAGCAGATACGCAGTATTTT. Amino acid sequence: CASSLATGQGADTQYF.

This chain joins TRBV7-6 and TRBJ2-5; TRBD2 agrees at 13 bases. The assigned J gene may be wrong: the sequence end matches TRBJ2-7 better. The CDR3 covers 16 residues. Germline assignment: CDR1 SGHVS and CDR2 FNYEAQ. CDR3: CASSSRLAGGVDEQYF. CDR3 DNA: TGTGCCAGCAGCTCGAGACTAGCGGGAGGCGTCGACGAGCAGTACTTC.

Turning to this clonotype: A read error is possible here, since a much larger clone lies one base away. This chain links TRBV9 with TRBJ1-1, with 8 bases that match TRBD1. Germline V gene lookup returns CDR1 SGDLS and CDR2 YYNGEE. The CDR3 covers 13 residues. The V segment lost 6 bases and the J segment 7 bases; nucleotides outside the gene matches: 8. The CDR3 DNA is TGTGCCAGCACGGACAGGGAAAATGGTGAAGCTTTCTTT. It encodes CASTDRENGEAFF.

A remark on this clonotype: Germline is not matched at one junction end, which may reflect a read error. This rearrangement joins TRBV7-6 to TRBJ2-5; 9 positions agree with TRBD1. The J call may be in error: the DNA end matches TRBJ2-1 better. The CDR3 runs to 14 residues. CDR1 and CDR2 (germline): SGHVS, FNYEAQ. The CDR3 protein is CASSRGQGVYEQFF. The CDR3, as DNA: TGTGCTAGCAGTCGGGGACAGGGTGTCTATGAGCAGTTCTTC.

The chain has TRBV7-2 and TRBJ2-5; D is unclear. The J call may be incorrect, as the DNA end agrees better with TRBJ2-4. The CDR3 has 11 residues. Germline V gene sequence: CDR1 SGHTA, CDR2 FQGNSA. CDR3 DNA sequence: TGTGCCAGCAGCTTAAACCTCATTCAGTACTTC. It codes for CASSLNLIQYF.

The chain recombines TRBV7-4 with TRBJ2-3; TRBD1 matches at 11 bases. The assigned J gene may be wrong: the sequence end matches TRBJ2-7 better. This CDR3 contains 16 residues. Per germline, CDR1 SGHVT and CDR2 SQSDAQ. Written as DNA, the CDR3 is TGTGCCAGCAGACACGACCGAGGGACAGGGGGCTACGAGCAGTACTTC. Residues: CASRHDRGTGGYEQYF.

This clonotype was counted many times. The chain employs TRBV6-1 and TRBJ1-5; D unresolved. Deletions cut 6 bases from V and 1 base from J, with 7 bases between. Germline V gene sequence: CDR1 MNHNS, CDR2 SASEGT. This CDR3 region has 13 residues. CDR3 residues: CASSPRSNQPQHF. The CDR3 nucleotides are TGTGCCAGCAGCCCGAGGAGCAATCAGCCCCAGCATTTT.

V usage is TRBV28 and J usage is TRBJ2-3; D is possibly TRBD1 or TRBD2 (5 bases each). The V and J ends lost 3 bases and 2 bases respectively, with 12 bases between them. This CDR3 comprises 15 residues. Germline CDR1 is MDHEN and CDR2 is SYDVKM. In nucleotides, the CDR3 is TGTGCCAGCAGTTTGGGACGGATTCTCACAGATACGCAGTATTTT. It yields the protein CASSLGRILTDTQYF.

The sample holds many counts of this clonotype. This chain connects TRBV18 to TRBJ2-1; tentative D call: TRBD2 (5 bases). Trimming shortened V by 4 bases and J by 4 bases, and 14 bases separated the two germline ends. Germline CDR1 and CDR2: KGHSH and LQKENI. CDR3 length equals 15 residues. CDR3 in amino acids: CASSRGLTGYNEQFF. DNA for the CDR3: TGTGCCAGCTCACGAGGACTTACCGGGTACAATGAGCAGTTCTTC.

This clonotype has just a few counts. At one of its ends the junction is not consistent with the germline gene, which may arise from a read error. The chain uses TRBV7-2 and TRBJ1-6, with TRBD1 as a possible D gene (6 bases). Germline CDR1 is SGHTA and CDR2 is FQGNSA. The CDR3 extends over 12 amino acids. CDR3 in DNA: TGTGCCAGCAGCGTGGGGGGGCGCTTTCAGTACTTT. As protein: CASSVGGRFQYF.

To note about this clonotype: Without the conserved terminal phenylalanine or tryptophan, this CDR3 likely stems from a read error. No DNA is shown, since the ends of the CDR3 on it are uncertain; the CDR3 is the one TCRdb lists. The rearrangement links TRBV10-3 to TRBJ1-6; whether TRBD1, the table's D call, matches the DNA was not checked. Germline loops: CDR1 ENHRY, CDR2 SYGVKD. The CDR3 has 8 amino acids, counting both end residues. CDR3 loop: CAIRLDGT.

The DNA of the CDR3 is TGTGCCAGCAGTCGACAGGCTGGCGAGGAGACCCAGTACTTC. This encodes CASSRQAGEETQYF. The chain carries TRBV7-9 and TRBJ2-4, with D possibly TRBD1 on 6 matching bases. The J call may be incorrect, as the DNA end agrees better with TRBJ2-5. Germline V gives CDR1 SEHNR, CDR2 FQNEAQ (reference sequence). The CDR3 is 14 residues long.

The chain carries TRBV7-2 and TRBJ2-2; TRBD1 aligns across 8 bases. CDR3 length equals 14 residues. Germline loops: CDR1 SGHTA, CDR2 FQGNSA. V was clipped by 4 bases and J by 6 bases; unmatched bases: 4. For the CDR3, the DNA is TGTGCCAGCAGCTCAGGGGGCAGCGCCGGGGAGCTGTTTTTT. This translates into CASSSGGSAGELFF.

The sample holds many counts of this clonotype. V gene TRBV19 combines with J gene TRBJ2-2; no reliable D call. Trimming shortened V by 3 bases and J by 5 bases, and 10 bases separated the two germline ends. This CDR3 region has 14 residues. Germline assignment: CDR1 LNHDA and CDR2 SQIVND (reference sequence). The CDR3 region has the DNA TGTGCCAGTAGTATTACATCGAGGACCGGGGAGCTGTTTTTT. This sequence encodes CASSITSRTGELFF.

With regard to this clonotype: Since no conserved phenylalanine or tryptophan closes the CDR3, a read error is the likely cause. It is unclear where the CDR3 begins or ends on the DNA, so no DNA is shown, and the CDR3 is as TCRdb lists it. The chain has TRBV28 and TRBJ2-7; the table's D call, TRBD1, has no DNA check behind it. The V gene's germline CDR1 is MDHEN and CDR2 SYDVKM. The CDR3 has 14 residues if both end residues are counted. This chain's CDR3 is CASNRGTRGYTFGS.

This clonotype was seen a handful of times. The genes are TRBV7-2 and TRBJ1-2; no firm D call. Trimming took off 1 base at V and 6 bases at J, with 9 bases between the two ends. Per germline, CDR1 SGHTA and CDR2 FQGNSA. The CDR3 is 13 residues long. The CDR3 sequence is CASSLGRFDGYTF. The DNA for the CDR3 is TGTGCCAGCAGCTTAGGCCGTTTCGATGGCTACACCTTC.

CDR3 residues: CASSPKSHNEQYF. CDR3 DNA: TGTGCCAGCTCACCGAAATCGCACAATGAGCAGTACTTC. The J gene is TRBJ2-5, the V gene TRBV18; D uncertain. This CDR3 has 13 residues. In germline, CDR1 is KGHSH, CDR2 LQKENI. With 3 bases removed from V and 11 bases from J, the gap between germline ends came to 16 bases.

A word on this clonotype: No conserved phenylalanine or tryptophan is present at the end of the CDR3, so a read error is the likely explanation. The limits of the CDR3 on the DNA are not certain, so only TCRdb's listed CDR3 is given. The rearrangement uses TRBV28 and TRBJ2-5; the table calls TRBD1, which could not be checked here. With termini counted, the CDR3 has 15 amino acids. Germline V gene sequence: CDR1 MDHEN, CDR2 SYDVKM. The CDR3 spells CASSFGHIETQYFGS.

The CDR3 region has the DNA TGTGTCACAGGGGTTCAAGAGACCCAGTACTTC. This encodes CVTGVQETQYF. The chain links TRBV7-6 to TRBJ2-5; 7 positions agree with TRBD1. Germline V gene data show CDR1 as SGHVS and CDR2 as FNYEAQ. The CDR3 consists of 11 residues.

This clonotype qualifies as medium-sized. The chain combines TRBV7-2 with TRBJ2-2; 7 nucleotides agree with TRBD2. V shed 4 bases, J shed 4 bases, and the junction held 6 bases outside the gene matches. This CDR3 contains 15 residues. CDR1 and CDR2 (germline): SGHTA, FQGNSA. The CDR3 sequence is CASSYSGKGTGELFF. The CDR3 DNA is TGTGCCAGCAGCTACAGCGGGAAGGGCACCGGGGAGCTGTTTTTT.

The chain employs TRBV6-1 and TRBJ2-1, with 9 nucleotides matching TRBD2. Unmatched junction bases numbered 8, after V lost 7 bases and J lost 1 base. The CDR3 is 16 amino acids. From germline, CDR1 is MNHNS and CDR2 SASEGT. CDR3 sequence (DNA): TGTGCCAGCAACCTTAGCGGGAGCAGGTCCTACAATGAGCAGTTCTTC. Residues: CASNLSGSRSYNEQFF.

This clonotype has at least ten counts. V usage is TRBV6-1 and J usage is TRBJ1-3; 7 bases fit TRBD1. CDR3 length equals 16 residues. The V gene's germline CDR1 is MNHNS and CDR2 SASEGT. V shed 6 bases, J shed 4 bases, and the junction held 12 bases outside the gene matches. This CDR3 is CASRTGPGSTGNTIYF. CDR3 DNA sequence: TGTGCCAGCAGGACAGGGCCAGGGAGTACCGGAAACACCATATATTTT.

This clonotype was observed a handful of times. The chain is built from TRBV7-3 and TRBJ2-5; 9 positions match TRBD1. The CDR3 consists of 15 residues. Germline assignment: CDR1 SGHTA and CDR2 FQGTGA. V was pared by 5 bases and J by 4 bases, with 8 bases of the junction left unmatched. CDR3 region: CASSGDRGGIETQYF. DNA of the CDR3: TGTGCCAGCAGCGGCGACAGGGGGGGAATAGAGACCCAGTACTTC.

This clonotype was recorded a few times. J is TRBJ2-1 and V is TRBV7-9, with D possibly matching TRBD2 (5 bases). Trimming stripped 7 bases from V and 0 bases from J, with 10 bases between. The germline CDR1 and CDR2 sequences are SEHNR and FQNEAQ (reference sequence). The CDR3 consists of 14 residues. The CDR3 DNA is TGTGCCAGCACCGTGGGGAGCTCCTACAATGAGCAGTTCTTC. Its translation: CASTVGSSYNEQFF.

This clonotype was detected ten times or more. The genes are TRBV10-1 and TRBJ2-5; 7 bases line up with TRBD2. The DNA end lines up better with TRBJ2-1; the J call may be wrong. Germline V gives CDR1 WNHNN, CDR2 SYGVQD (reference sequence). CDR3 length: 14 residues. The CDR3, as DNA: TGCGCCAGCAGTGAGAGGTGGGGGGGAGATGAGCAGTTCTTC. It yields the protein CASSERWGGDEQFF.

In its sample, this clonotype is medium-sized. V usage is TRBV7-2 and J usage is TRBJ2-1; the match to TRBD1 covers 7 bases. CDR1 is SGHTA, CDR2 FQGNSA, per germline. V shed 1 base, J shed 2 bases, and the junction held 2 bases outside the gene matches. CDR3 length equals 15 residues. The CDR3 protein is CASSLGGQTYNEQFF. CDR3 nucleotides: TGTGCCAGCAGCTTAGGGGGACAGACCTACAATGAGCAGTTCTTC.

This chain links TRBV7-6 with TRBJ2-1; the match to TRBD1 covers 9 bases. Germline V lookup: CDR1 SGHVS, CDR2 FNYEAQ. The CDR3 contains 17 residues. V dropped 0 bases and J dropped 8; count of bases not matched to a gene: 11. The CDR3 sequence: CASSLAGSRDRGYEQFF. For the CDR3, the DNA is TGTGCCAGCAGCTTAGCGGGGTCCCGTGACAGGGGGTATGAGCAGTTCTTC. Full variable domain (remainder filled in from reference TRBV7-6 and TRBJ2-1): GAGVSQSPRYKVTKRGQDVALRCDPISGHVSLYWYRQALGQGPEFLTYFNYEAQQDKSGLPNDRFSAERPEGSISTLTIQRTEQRDSAMYRCASSLAGSRDRGYEQFFGPGTRLTVL.